A selection of T cell receptor beta chains follows, all from one sample in a study of shared clonotypes between healthy human individuals. The data were produced by immunoSEQ multiplex PCR, yet TCRdb's version contains in-frame clones alone and is incomplete. The profile shows about 380,000 clones, roughly 96% of them singletons. The sequenced material came from memory CD8+ T cells sorted from blood. Source of these receptors: a man aged 25-45 years in good health. CDR3s include the opening cysteine and the closing phenylalanine or tryptophan. Fields, in order: CDR3 length, clone size, V gene, CDR3 protein. For some rows the clone size is stated as once, few or many, or as a class when expanded; others skip it.

15 NA TRBV6-5 CASSYGDRAEYGYTF
14 once TRBV10-3 CAIKIGGLNTEAFF
16 once TRBV10-2 CASSESGWSKYNEQFF
15 NA TRBV19 CASSPLAGSYNEQFF
14 NA TRBV30 CAWSTGTGWVEAFF
15 NA TRBV9 CASSAIGGRDNEQFF
15 NA TRBV6-1 CASSRDRGPTYEQYF
13 NA TRBV5-6 CASSHALGREQYF
13 once TRBV10-1 CASHRGPRETQYF
17 NA TRBV7-4 CASSLSIRTGDLQGYTF
17 NA TRBV19 CASNLSRWTGQRQPQHF
14 NA TRBV10-3 CAIGRAGNTDTQYF
13 NA TRBV11-3 CASSPLGRGTIYF
15 NA TRBV7-2 CASSHRRLAAHEQYF
16 once TRBV7-8 CASSFEGPKSNQPQHF
13 NA TRBV25-1 CASSDLGVGEQYF
16 NA TRBV28 CASRLQSGSGTDTQYF
16 NA TRBV9 CASSVLTSGRRNEQFF
17 NA TRBV19 CASSHDPTSGKTDTQYF
16 NA TRBV5-1 CASRSGGRASTDTQYF
16 NA TRBV4-1 CASSQDLRVSTDTQYF
14 NA TRBV9 CASSVDGSYNEQFF
15 NA TRBV10-1 CASSAETGENEKLFF
11 NA TRBV30 CAWSAGYGYTF
16 NA TRBV4-2 CASSPMGGPNTGELFF
13 NA TRBV9 CASSVQGRYGYTF
17 NA TRBV4-2 CASSQDPGTLGAGELFF
16 NA TRBV7-8 CASSPTRSSYGDTQYF
15 NA TRBV5-6 CASSLGLADYNEQFF
14 NA TRBV28 CASSLGTGYNEQFF
14 NA TRBV18 CASSPNDRVNEQYF
14 NA TRBV30 CAWRNDRTNYGYTF
14 NA TRBV19 CASSIRGVNQPQHF
12 NA TRBV10-3 CAISEGDYGYTF
15 NA TRBV2 CASSSSGSPTGELFF
19 NA TRBV4-1 CASSPGTSGTLSSYNEQFF
14 NA TRBV5-6 CASSLGVGSYEQYF
15 NA TRBV5-4 CASSFSARAQETQYF
12 once TRBV5-1 CASTCVQETQYF
16 once TRBV7-3 CASSLGGTGNTDTQYF
15 NA TRBV9 CASSVDPGAQETQYF
11 NA TRBV5-6 CASSLYNEQFF
14 NA TRBV5-4 CASSKGQNTGELFF
18 NA TRBV19 CASSTVLGLAGGAYEQYF
16 NA TRBV28 CASSPPAGSRTGELFF
11 NA TRBV28 CAGTSSYEQYF
14 NA TRBV10-3 CATASGWGTDTQYF
15 NA TRBV28 CASRPWADSYNEQFF
15 NA TRBV7-9 CTSSLGRGSADTQYF
11 NA TRBV19 CASSIGDTQYF
17 NA TRBV11-3 CASSLDSSGNSYNEQFF
13 NA TRBV25-1 CASSVSPAGEQYF
11 NA TRBV11-2 CASSLVIEQYF
11 NA TRBV11-1 CASSSRGEAFF
16 NA TRBV10-2 CASTGRRALAKNIQYF
13 NA TRBV7-6 CASSLRGGNEQFF
16 NA TRBV9 CASSIVGTSGMNTQYF
16 NA TRBV2 CASWRTSGKGFNEQFF
11 NA TRBV7-9 CASSLYTEAFF